This TCR beta chain stems from a study of OX40 agonist ivuxolimab in advanced cancers. For the wider study: Ivuxolimab, which targeted the costimulatory receptor OX40 (CD134), was an agonistic, fully human IgG2 monoclonal antibody. Intravenous ivuxolimab was administered to patients every 2 weeks at six dose levels: 0.01, 0.1, 0.3, 1.5, 3 and 10 mg/kg. Among the approximately 54 dose-escalation patients, approximately 20 had hepatocellular carcinoma, about 15 melanoma, 9 renal cell carcinoma and 9 head and neck cancer. In the dose-escalation cohort, around four fifths of patients were male, and the mean age was around 60 years, with a range of roughly 23 to 85. Prior anti-PD-1, anti-PD-L1 or anti-CTLA-4 therapy was permitted, and checkpoint inhibitors had been received by about 37% of dose-escalation patients. Partial responses occurred in three dose-escalation patients: two with cutaneous melanoma and one with hepatocellular carcinoma. The point of sequencing TCRbeta in the periphery was to test whether ivuxolimab changed TCR sequence diversity and drove clonal T-cell expansion. The paper describes the monotherapy dose-escalation part (N of about 50 patients) of the phase I trial of ivuxolimab.

The trial excluded patients who had a history of autoimmune disease or were on systemic immunosuppression. Peripheral blood for TCR sequencing was drawn from every dose cohort at baseline, at cycle 4 day 1 and at cycle 7 day 1. Samples were obtained from an open-label, multicenter, first-in-human phase I dose-escalation trial of ivuxolimab. Adults with locally advanced or metastatic melanoma, renal cell, hepatocellular, or head and neck squamous cell carcinoma were enrolled in the trial. Before TCR sequencing, CD4+ T cells and CD8+ T cells were sorted from peripheral blood as separate populations. To note about this clone: The specificity of this receptor is unknown. Per-base quality was not reported, and no clone a single base away is much larger than it.

Genomic DNA was isolated from the sorted cells so that the TCRbeta CDR3 region could be sequenced. TCRbeta CDR3 regions were sequenced using the immunoSEQ Assay. TCRdb retrieved this table from immuneACCESS and kept in-frame rearrangements only. Not all clones are present; in checked studies, unresolved V genes account for under half, and no reason is known for the remainder. The sample includes under 110,000 clones, with 75% to 95% observed a single time. The biggest ten clones account for approximately 0.52% of the sample. V sheds 2 bases and J sheds 6 bases, leaving 14 bases between their ends. Taken from cysteine to phenylalanine, the CDR3 has 15 residues. Solely the CDR3 DNA is kept, with 45 bases framed from the first base. The germline V gene provides CDR1 SGHTA and CDR2 FQGNSA. Findings and caveats that apply to the study as a whole: Low levels of normalized T-cell clonal expansion were also seen in some patients who did not respond. Antigen specificity was not determined for the clonally expanded peripheral T cells. At doses of 0.1 to 3.0 mg/kg, clonal expansion of both CD4+ and CD8+ T cells in blood was seen between baseline and week 6. In partial responders in the 0.1-3.0 mg/kg groups, normalized peripheral clonal expansion was found to be among the lowest, especially among CD8+ T cells. On average, CD8+ T cells showed more expanded clones than CD4+ T cells after ivuxolimab.

The sequence is built from TRBV7-2 and TRBJ2-1, with no confident D gene call. The source is an adult with an advanced solid tumor such as melanoma, head and neck, liver or kidney cancer. The sample here was CD4+ or CD8+ T cells sorted from blood, taken in a trial of the OX40 agonist ivuxolimab. The CDR3 reads CASSLSLGGPNEQFF. In nucleotide form, the sequence is TGTGCCAGCAGCTTATCCCTAGGCGGACCCAATGAGCAGTTCTTC.